This T cell receptor beta chain was sequenced for a study of blood T cells in healthy people across ages (dated by TCRdb to the mid-2010s). General notes on the study: In model experiments, template switching captured roughly one uniquely barcoded TCR beta cDNA molecule for every two T cells. Using deep sequencing normalized with unique cDNA molecular identifiers, the study measured how TCR beta repertoire diversity changes with age. The donors were divided into four age groups: young (average around 17 years), middle-aged (under 40), aged (around 59) and long-lived (roughly 82). To avoid experimental bias, donors of different ages were randomly spread across the sequencing lanes. Two additional independent replicas of 1 million unique cDNA reads from the same blood draw were analyzed for two donors (one aged 18 to 29 and one aged 80 or older). Broader findings and caveats from the paper: Because donor CMV infection status was unknown, age-related changes in expanded clonotypes were potentially confounded. The long-lived group showed more naive CD4+ T cells, fewer expanded clones and increased TCR diversity than the aged group, suggesting age selection. As age increased, observed TCR beta diversity per million T cells dropped in a roughly linear way, and a significant reduction was already evident by age about 36. Estimates of total diversity based on one million sequenced T cells were regarded as lower bounds and as underestimates. Because profiling used bulk unsorted PBMCs, naive and antigen-experienced compartments could not be compared conclusively. A strong correlation was found between observed TCR beta diversity and the percentage of naive T cells measured by flow cytometry.

In the case of this clonotype: The target of this receptor is not known. Nothing much larger sits one base from this clone, and base qualities are not available.

The method was 5' RACE. The reads were generated on an Illumina HiSeq 2500. A second PCR of roughly 7 to 11 cycles was performed with a sample-barcoded 5' primer and a J-beta primer mix. A template-switch 5' adaptor carrying 12 random nucleotides introduced a unique molecular identifier onto each TCR beta cDNA molecule. Each sample yielded at least 3 million CDR3-containing paired-end reads. All of the RNA was converted into first-strand cDNA using the Mint cDNA synthesis kit, with a TRBC-specific oligonucleotide serving as the primer. All cDNA was treated with uracil-DNA glycosylase and then went through a first 18-cycle PCR with the universal primers M1SS and BC2_uni_R. Turning to the authors' computational methods: Each sample was normalized by randomly selecting 1 million high-quality reads, each carrying a distinct molecular identifier. Reads with shared molecular identifiers were discarded instead of being binned into consensus sequences. CDR3 identification, clonotype clustering and error correction used MiTCR with a Q25 quality threshold and the strictest error-elimination algorithm. A nonparametric unseen species model with Euler transformation was used to estimate a lower bound on total TCR beta diversity. TCRdb reprocessing: public reads trimmed at Q25 with fastp, clones called with MiXCR, in-frame beta chains kept. Here each entry gathers all rows of one CDR3 protein and keeps the most common genes and DNA. These V and J calls rely on TCRdb rather than the paper's analysis. The sample yields 550,000 to 750,000 distinct CDR3 sequences; roughly 21% were counted once. The ten largest clonotypes hold approximately 3.6% of the sample.

The 35 to 40 donors, aged about 6 to 95 years, were systemically healthy Caucasian individuals from Russia. Around 10 milliliters of peripheral blood were drawn from each donor into EDTA-treated Vacutainer tubes. Ficoll-Paque density-gradient centrifugation was used to isolate PBMCs, with at least 7 million obtained per sample. Trizol reagent was used to extract total RNA from the PBMCs, yielding at least 6 micrograms per sample. For every donor, flow cytometry on a PBMC aliquot measured the percentage of naive CD45RAhigh/CD27high T cells. Trimming takes 2 bases from V and 6 bases from J, and the germline ends sit 10 bases apart. Looking up the germline V gene (reference sequence) yields CDR1 LGHDT and CDR2 YNNKEL. The cysteine opens and the phenylalanine closes a CDR3 of 14 amino acids. Of all the DNA, just the CDR3 is kept, 42 bases in frame from base 1.

The chain was built from TRBV3-1 and TRBJ1-4; 5 matching bases give a weak D call of TRBD1. Sequences were obtained from blood. The TCR comes from a man aged 65 to 79 in good health. The CDR3 region has the sequence CASSQRGEDEKLFF. The nucleotides are TGTGCCAGCAGCCAAAGGGGTGAGGATGAAAAACTGTTTTTT.